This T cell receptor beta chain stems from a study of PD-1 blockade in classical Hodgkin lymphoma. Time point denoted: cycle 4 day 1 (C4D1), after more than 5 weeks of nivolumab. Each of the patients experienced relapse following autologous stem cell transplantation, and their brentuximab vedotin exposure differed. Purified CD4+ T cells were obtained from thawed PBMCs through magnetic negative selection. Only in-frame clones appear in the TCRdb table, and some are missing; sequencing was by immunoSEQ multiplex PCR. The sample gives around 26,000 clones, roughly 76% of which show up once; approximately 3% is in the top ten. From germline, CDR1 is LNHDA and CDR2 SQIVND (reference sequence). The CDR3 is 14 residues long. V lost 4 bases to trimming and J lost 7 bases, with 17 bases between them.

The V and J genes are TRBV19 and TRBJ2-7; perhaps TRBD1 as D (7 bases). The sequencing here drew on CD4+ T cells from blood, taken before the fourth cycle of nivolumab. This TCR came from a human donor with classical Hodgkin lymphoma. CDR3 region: CASSTQGGEGEQYF. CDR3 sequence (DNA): TGTGCCAGTAGTACCCAGGGGGGTGAAGGAGAGCAGTACTTC.